One sample yielded the 8 T cell receptor beta chains listed below, sequenced in a study of lymphopenia after photon versus proton radiotherapy (dated by TCRdb to the late 2010s). Libraries were constructed by the immunoSEQ multiplex PCR assay. Sourced from immuneACCESS, this table was stored by TCRdb with only in-frame sequences that have V and J called. A share of the clones is absent; for the studies checked, an unresolved V gene accounts for under half, and the remainder has no known explanation. The sample data list 50,000 to 75,000 clones, and around 85% of these were observed just once. The ten largest account for roughly 2.3% of the sample. The specimen was peripheral blood, collected from a patient treated with photon-based radiotherapy. The receptors come from a man between 35 and 55 years old with gastric cancer.

This clone was seen a few times. This chain uses TRBV18 with TRBJ1-2, with a tentative D call TRBD1 (6 bases). The germline gives CDR1 KGHSH, CDR2 LQKENI. CDR3 length: 11 residues. V was cut by 5 bases and J by 12 bases, with 13 bases left in between. CDR3 sequence: CASSATGTNTF. The CDR3 coding sequence is TGTGCCAGCTCAGCGACAGGAACGAACACCTTC. Together with reference TRBV18 and TRBJ1-2, the CDR3 gives the full variable domain: NAGVMQNPRHLVRRRGQEARLRCSPMKGHSHVYWYRQLPEEGLKFMVYLQKENIIDESGMPKERFSAEFPKEGPSILRIQQVVRGDSAAYFCASSATGTNTFGSGTRLTVV.

The chain is built from TRBV30 and TRBJ2-2, with a weak D call TRBD1 (6 bases). Trimming removed 0 bases at V and 5 bases at J, with 10 bases between. Germline assignment: CDR1 GTSNPN and CDR2 SVGIG (reference sequence). This CDR3 is built from 14 residues. The CDR3 is CAWSVLRGTGELFF. CDR3 nucleotides: TGTGCCTGGAGTGTACTGAGGGGGACCGGGGAGCTGTTTTTT.

This clone has only one observation. The chain joins TRBV19 to TRBJ1-4; D is uncertain. From germline, CDR1 is LNHDA and CDR2 SQIVND (reference sequence). The CDR3 totals 14 residues. V was cut by 9 bases and J by 0 bases, with 11 bases left in between. Here the CDR3 DNA reads TGTGCCAGCAGGAGGGTTGCAACTAATGAAAAACTGTTTTTT. Translating gives CASRRVATNEKLFF.

V is TRBV5-5 and J is TRBJ2-7; perhaps TRBD2 as D (6 bases). Germline values: CDR1 SGHKS, CDR2 YYEKEE (reference sequence). V was pared by 4 bases and J by 2 bases, with 16 bases between. CDR3 length equals 15 residues. The DNA of the CDR3 is TGTGCCAGCAGCCGGACTGCCGGGGGACCCTACGAGCAGTACTTC. Protein sequence: CASSRTAGGPYEQYF.

The chain combines TRBV7-8 with TRBJ1-2, with 7 bases matching TRBD1. J gave up 6 bases and V 0 bases, and 7 bases lay outside the gene matches. Germline lookup yields CDR1 SGHVS and CDR2 FQNEAQ. The CDR3 is made up of 15 amino acids. CDR3 sequence reads: CASSLAPDRIHGYTF. The CDR3 DNA reads as TGTGCCAGCAGCTTAGCCCCGGACAGGATCCATGGCTACACCTTC.

This sequence joins TRBV4-1 and TRBJ2-7; weak D call: TRBD1 (7 bases). The V gene lost 0 bases and the J gene lost 3 bases, with 18 bases spanning the gap. Looked up from germline, CDR1 is MGHRA and CDR2 is YSYEKL. This CDR3 comprises 17 residues. DNA for the CDR3: TGCGCCAGCAGCCAAGACTACGCAGGGGGACTTTTCTACGAGCAGTACTTC. Protein: CASSQDYAGGLFYEQYF.

This chain joins TRBV19 and TRBJ2-3; a possible D gene is TRBD1 (5 bases). V lost 2 bases to trimming and J lost 5 bases, with 14 bases between them. The CDR3 covers 15 residues. Germline V gives CDR1 LNHDA, CDR2 SQIVND (reference sequence). Here the CDR3 DNA reads TGTGCCAGTAGTATAACAGGATCGGGTGGAGATACGCAGTATTTT. This codes for CASSITGSGGDTQYF.

V is TRBV2 and J is TRBJ1-5; TRBD1 agrees at 7 bases. V trimming: 6 bases; J trimming: 7 bases; junction bases outside the gene matches: 9. This CDR3 has 14 residues. CDR1 and CDR2 from the germline V gene are SNHLY and FYNNEI. CDR3 loop: CASRITGAGQPQHF. CDR3 in DNA: TGTGCCAGCAGGATTACAGGGGCCGGGCAGCCCCAGCATTTT.